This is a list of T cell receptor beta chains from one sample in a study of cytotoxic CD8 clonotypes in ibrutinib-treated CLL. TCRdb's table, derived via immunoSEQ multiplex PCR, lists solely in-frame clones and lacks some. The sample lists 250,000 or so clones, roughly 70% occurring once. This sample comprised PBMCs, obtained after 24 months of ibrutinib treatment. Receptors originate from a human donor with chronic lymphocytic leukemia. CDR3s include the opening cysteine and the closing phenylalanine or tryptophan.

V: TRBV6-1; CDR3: CASSRRTFRNYEQYF
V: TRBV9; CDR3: CASSPSPSGLAGVGNEQFF
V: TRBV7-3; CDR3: CASSLYVGTQYF
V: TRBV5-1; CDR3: CASSLATGSANTGELFF
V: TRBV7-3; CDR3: CASSPSERNYGYTF
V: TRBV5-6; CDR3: CASSYQLSSYEQYF
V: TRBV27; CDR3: CASRLGAVQEQYF
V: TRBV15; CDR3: CATSKRPVVITDTQYF
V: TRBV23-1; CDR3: CASSHGSPVLAVQPQHF
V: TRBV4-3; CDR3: CASSQDVAGQPQHF
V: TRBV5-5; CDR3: CASSPARGDTQYF
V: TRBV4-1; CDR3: CASSQEGVETQYF
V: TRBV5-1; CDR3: CASSFPPGELFF
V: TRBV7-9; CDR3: CANSGNTIYF
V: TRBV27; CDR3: CASRTSGSYEQYF
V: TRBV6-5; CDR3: CASRWAGSYGYTF
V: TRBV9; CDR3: CASSVSTGKETQYF
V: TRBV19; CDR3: CASRAIPTDTQYF
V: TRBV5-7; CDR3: CASSLGHGSNYGYTF
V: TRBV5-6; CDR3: CASSSNRQDLYGYTF
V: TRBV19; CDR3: CASTTQGNSNQPQHF
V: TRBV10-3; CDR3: CAISTKSGLETQYF
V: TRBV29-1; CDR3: CSVRTGVGTGELFF
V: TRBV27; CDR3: CASSPDRGFQETQYF
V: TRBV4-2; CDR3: CASSQAPPSGRALYEQYF
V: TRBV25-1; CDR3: CASSPTGAGANVLTF
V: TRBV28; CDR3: CAIAGGPSGELFF
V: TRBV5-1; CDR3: CASSLETSGISEQYF
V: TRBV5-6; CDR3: CASNPPGRETQYF
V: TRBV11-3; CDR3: CASSLKGEQFF
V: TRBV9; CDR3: CASSVGLTGSSYNEQFF
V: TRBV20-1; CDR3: CSAFQQGSQYF
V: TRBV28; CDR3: CASSLFPGVDQPQHF
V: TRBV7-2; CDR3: CASSLQGSAQPQHF
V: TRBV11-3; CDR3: CASSPGLAGGQHTQYF
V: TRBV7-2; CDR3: CASSLTTSYEQYF
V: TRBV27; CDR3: CASSTTSSYNEQFF
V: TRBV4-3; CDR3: CASSPNGGRADYNEQFF
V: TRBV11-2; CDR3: CASSLGGVDNEQFF
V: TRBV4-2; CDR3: CASSQDRLAGELFF
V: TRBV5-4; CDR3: CANSFDRSYGYTF
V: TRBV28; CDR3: CASSLDRAEQYF
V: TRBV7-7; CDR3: CASSDLTPNTGELFF
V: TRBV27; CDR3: CASNQRSWTGGHYEQYF
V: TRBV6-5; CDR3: CASSYSGTPTDTQYF
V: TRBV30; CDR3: CAWTPPGTGELFF
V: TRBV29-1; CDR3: CSLRTGETQYF
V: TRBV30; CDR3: CAWSEQGLTDTQYF
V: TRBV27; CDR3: CASSFMGLVSNEQFF
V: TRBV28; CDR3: CASSSGGPDTQYF
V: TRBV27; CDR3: CASSLIAGEPYNEQFF
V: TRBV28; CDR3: CASTPPGLLYNEQFF
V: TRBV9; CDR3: CASSVRQGDEQYF
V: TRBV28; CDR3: CASSSIAGTYEQYF